The present T cell receptor beta chain was sequenced within a study of blood T cell repertoires in COVID-19. Turning to the study itself: Sample material is recorded as cDNA or gDNA derived from T cells, B-cell-depleted T cells, or PBMCs.

Assignment of participants to cohorts was predicated upon participant-reported clinical history. It was within 2 weeks before study entry that exposed participants met a COVID-19 case. Germline loops: CDR1 MNHEY, CDR2 SVGEGT. V was pared by 0 bases and J by 5 bases, with 6 bases of the junction left unmatched. CDR3 length: 15 amino acids. How the authors handled the data: Amplification of reference gene primers provided the estimated nucleated cell counts. Sequenced by immunoSEQ multiplex PCR; TCRdb stores in-frame clones only, minus some. For V, J and clone size, that table is used; D and trimming come from the DNA. The sample includes about 200,000 clones, roughly 80% seen only once; the top ten take around 4.6%.

This clonotype was obtained from a woman in her forties or fifties who had been exposed to COVID-19. The chain is built from TRBV6-2 or TRBV6-3 and TRBJ1-1; TRBD1 aligns across 7 bases. Material: PBMCs or T cells enriched from blood (not recorded which). CDR3 nucleotide sequence: TGTGCCAGCAGTTACTCCCGACAGGGTGGGACTGAAGCTTTCTTT. Residues: CASSYSRQGGTEAFF.